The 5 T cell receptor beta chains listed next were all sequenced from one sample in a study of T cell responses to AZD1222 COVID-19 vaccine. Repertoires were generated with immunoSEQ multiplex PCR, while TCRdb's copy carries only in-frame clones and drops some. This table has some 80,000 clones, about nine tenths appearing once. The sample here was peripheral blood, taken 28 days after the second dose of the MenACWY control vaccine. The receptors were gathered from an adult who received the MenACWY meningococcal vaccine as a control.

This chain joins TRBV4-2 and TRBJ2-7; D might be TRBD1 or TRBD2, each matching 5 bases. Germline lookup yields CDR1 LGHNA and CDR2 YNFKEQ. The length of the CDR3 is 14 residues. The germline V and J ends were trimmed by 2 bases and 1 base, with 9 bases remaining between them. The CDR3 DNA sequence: TGTGCCAGCAGCCAAACAGGACTGTCCTACGAGCAGTACTTC. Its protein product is CASSQTGLSYEQYF.

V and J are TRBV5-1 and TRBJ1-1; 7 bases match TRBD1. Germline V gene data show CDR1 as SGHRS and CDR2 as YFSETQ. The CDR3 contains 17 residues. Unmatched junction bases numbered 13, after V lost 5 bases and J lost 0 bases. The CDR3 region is CASRARQGGGMNTEAFF. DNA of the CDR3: TGCGCCAGCAGGGCCCGGCAGGGAGGGGGCATGAACACTGAAGCTTTCTTT.

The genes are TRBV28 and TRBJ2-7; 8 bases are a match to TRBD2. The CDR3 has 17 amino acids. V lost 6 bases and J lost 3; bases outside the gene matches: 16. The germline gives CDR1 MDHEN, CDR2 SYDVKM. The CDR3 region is CASSAWAGGGKFYEQYF. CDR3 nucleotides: TGTGCCAGCAGCGCCTGGGCGGGGGGCGGAAAATTCTACGAGCAGTACTTC. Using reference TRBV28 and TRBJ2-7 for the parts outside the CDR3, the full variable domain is DVKVTQSSRYLVKRTGEKVFLECVQDMDHENMFWYRQDPGLGLRLIYFSYDVKMKEKGDIPEGYSVSREKKERFSLILESASTNQTSMYLCASSAWAGGGKFYEQYFGPGTRLTVT.

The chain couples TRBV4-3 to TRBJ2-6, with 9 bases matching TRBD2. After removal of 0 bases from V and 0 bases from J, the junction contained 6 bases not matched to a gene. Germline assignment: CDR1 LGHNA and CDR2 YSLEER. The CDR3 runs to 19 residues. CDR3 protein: CASSQDRASGASGANVLTF. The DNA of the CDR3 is TGCGCCAGCAGCCAAGATAGGGCTAGCGGGGCCTCTGGGGCCAACGTCCTGACTTTC.

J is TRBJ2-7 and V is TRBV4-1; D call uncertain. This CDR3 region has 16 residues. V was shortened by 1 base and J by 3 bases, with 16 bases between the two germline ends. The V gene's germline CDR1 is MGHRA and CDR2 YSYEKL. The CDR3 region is CASSQVVSASNYEQYF. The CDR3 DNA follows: TGCGCCAGCAGCCAAGTAGTCTCGGCGTCAAACTACGAGCAGTACTTC.